This T cell receptor beta chain is from a study of response to subunit inactivated influenza vaccine (dated by TCRdb to the late 2010s). Study-wide context: Deep quantitative profiling of the T cell receptor repertoire was used in the study to follow responses to a trivalent subunit inactivated influenza vaccine.

A word on this clonotype: Its cognate antigen has yet to be identified. The sample holds no much larger clone one base away, and base qualities are not on file.

CDR1 and CDR2, looked up from the germline V gene, are LGHNA and YNFKEQ. Germline trimming: 0 bases from V, 6 bases from J; junction bases outside gene matches: 20. Its CDR3 holds 20 amino acids, cysteine through phenylalanine. Left in the record is the CDR3 DNA by itself, 60 bases read in frame from the first base. Read against the paper, the sample's time point label means: approximately 47 days after influenza vaccine administration. Libraries were built with RT-PCR. The sequencing machine was an Illumina HiSeq 2500. In TCRdb, the public reads were trimmed at Q25 with fastp and aligned with MiXCR, with productive beta chains retained. All rows with the same CDR3 protein become a single entry with the most common DNA and genes. The table for this sample lists some 500,000 distinct CDR3 sequences; 10% to 15% of them were counted only once. Around 13% of the sample goes to the ten largest clones. Study-wide conclusions, independent of this receptor: It was suggested by the authors that each seasonal influenza vaccination may recruit only a limited number of new T cells.

This specimen consisted of PBMCs from blood, obtained roughly 48 days after vaccination. The chain was built from TRBV4-2 and TRBJ2-7; TRBD2 matches 10 bases in the middle. This TCR was recovered from a man aged 50 or older who received an inactivated influenza vaccine. Donor details come from another sample of the same person, matched by shared clones. The nucleotides are TGTGCCAGCAGCCAAGATCATCCTAGCGGGAGACTTGGTGGAAGTCCCGAGCAGTACTTC. This is translated as CASSQDHPSGRLGGSPEQYF.